The entry below gives a single T cell receptor (beta chain) sequence along with its context. Antigen specificity is unknown. The source of the sample is a study of T-cell reconstitution after alpha-beta-depleted transplantation in children. After removal of 5 bases from V and 5 bases from J, the junction contained 12 bases not matched to a gene. This CDR3 contains 15 residues. The germline V gene has CDR1 SEHNR and CDR2 FQNEAQ (reference sequence). Using unique molecular identifiers, the investigators prepared the TCRbeta library. TCRdb independently ran MiXCR on the PCR reads; one entry per CDR3 protein. Seen here are 90,000 to 100,000 distinct CDR3 sequences, under 25% observed once, and the top ten hold 20% to 25%. The study, taken as a whole, reports: When one year had passed after transplant, most T-cell counts and diversity came from newly produced T cells. Recipient T cells and thymic progenitors that survived gave rise to the high TCRbeta diversity observed at day 60 in some patients. About two months after transplant, alpha-beta T cells reportedly came from several hundred expanded graft clones.

This sample comprised PBMCs, obtained before TCRalphabeta/CD19-depleted stem cell transplant. The TCR originated in a boy between 2 and 10 years old with acute lymphoblastic leukemia, due to receive a stem cell transplant. The chain employs TRBV7-9 and TRBJ2-7, with 7 bases aligning to TRBD1. This CDR3 is CASSPPAGGRDEQYF. As DNA, the CDR3 is TGTGCCAGCAGCCCCCCCGCAGGGGGAAGGGACGAGCAGTACTTC.